The 29 T cell receptor beta chains reported below all come from one sample, sequenced in a study of control samples from healthy donors and cancer patients. Libraries were prepared by immunoSEQ multiplex PCR; TCRdb keeps only in-frame clonotypes and omits some of them. This table has over 150,000 clones, roughly 90% appearing once. The sample was blood. These receptors were obtained from a woman aged 45-65 years in good health.

V usage is TRBV28 and J usage is TRBJ1-1; weak D call: TRBD1 (6 bases). Trimming left V 4 bases short and J 7 bases short, with 16 bases between. There are 14 residues in the CDR3. Germline lookup yields CDR1 MDHEN and CDR2 SYDVKM. The DNA of the CDR3 is TGTGCCAGCAGTTCACCGGGACAAAGGGATGAAGCTTTCTTT. This gives the protein CASSSPGQRDEAFF.

The rearrangement joins TRBV9 to TRBJ2-5; 8 bases are a match to TRBD2. Trimming at V came to 1 base and at J to 5 bases, leaving 4 bases not matched to a gene. Germline assignment: CDR1 SGDLS and CDR2 YYNGEE. The CDR3 contains 14 residues. CDR3 amino acids: CASSVRGGLETQYF. For the CDR3, the DNA is TGTGCCAGCAGCGTACGGGGGGGCCTTGAGACCCAGTACTTC.

J is TRBJ1-1 and V is TRBV6-4; perhaps TRBD1 as D (5 bases). This CDR3 is built from 18 residues. The germline CDR1 and CDR2 sequences are MRHNA and SNTAGT. V lost 0 bases and J lost 1, with 18 bases in between. The CDR3 sequence: CASSDSPSVVTANTEAFF. The DNA for the CDR3 is TGTGCCAGCAGTGACTCTCCCTCCGTTGTGACAGCGAACACTGAAGCTTTCTTT.

The chain uses TRBV18 and TRBJ2-6, with D unresolved. V was pared by 1 base and J by 0 bases, with 16 bases between. Germline V lookup: CDR1 KGHSH, CDR2 LQKENI. This CDR3 has 19 residues. DNA for the CDR3: TGTGCCAGCTCACCACAATTCGTGGGAAGCCGCTCTGGGGCCAACGTCCTGACTTTC. Residues: CASSPQFVGSRSGANVLTF.

The rearrangement links TRBV28 to TRBJ2-1; TRBD2 aligns across 10 bases. V was clipped by 10 bases and J by 7 bases; unmatched bases: 10. The CDR3 is made up of 14 amino acids. Germline CDR1 reads MDHEN; CDR2 reads SYDVKM. The CDR3 sequence: CAIPSSGSLNEQFF. As DNA, the CDR3 is TGTGCCATACCCTCTAGCGGGAGTTTGAATGAGCAGTTCTTC.

The rearrangement joins TRBV2 to TRBJ1-4; the D gene is possibly TRBD1 (5 bases). Germline CDR1 is SNHLY and CDR2 is FYNNEI. The CDR3 is 16 amino acids. V lost 5 bases and J lost 5, with 18 bases in between. CDR3: CASSQGRQGGNEKLFF. The CDR3 DNA follows: TGTGCCAGCAGTCAAGGTCGCCAGGGTGGAAATGAAAAACTGTTTTTT.

The chain employs TRBV29-1 and TRBJ1-3; no clear D. The ends were cut back, 7 bases at V and 2 bases at J, with 12 bases in the middle. Germline CDR1 is SQVTM and CDR2 is ANQGSEA. The CDR3 consists of 13 residues. The CDR3 is CSAGPLPGNTIYF. In DNA form, the CDR3 reads TGCAGCGCCGGCCCCCTACCTGGAAACACCATATATTTT.

The rearrangement links TRBV20-1 to TRBJ2-7, with D perhaps matching TRBD2 (5 bases). The CDR3 is made up of 11 amino acids. V lost 5 bases and J 2 bases, leaving 7 bases between the germline ends. Germline V lookup: CDR1 DFQATT, CDR2 SNEGSKA (reference sequence). CDR3 in amino acids: CSAYSAYEQYF. The CDR3 DNA reads TGCAGTGCTTATAGCGCCTACGAGCAGTACTTC.

This chain connects TRBV27 to TRBJ1-2, with a weak D call TRBD1 (6 bases). This CDR3 comprises 16 residues. V lost 3 bases and J 8 bases, leaving 22 bases between the germline ends. The germline V gene encodes CDR1 MNHEY and CDR2 SMNVEV (reference sequence). As DNA, the CDR3 is TGTGCCAGCAGTTTGCGCGGGGGGGCAGCCTATGGAGGCTACACCTTC. Translated: CASSLRGGAAYGGYTF.

This sequence joins TRBV7-2 and TRBJ2-5; no firm D call. The CDR3 has 14 amino acids. Trimming shortened V by 4 bases and J by 4 bases, and 13 bases separated the two germline ends. Germline CDR1 SGHTA, CDR2 FQGNSA. CDR3 protein: CASSSRLLGETQYF. The CDR3 nucleotides are TGTGCCAGCAGCTCTCGACTCCTGGGAGAGACCCAGTACTTC.

The chain combines TRBV12-3 or TRBV12-4 with TRBJ2-7; possible D gene TRBD2, 5 bases. The CDR3 length is 13 residues. Between the trimmed V and J ends, which lost 4 bases and 1 base, there was a span of 8 bases. The CDR3 region is CASSSGGSYEQYF. CDR3 coding DNA: TGTGCCAGCAGTTCCGGCGGGTCCTACGAGCAGTACTTC.

The sample holds one count of this clone. The V call is TRBV3-1 (or the pseudogene TRBV3-2), the J call TRBJ1-3; the D is unclear. This CDR3 contains 14 residues. Germline-derived CDR1 and CDR2 are LGHDT and YNNKEL (reference sequence). V lost 6 bases, J lost 2 bases, and 11 bases lay in between. The CDR3 DNA is TGTGCCAGCAGTCCCTTCGAAGCTGGAAACACCATATATTTT. It codes for CASSPFEAGNTIYF.

This chain links TRBV6-5 with TRBJ1-4; weak D call: TRBD1 (5 bases). Germline CDR1 is MNHEY and CDR2 is SVGAGI. Trimming took 10 bases from V and 7 from J, leaving 16 bases between them. CDR3 length equals 13 residues. The CDR3 DNA sequence: TGTGCCACCATACAAGGGGATAGTGAAAAACTGTTTTTT. As protein: CATIQGDSEKLFF.

This CDR3 is CASSLVTGDSFGYTF. The CDR3 DNA reads as TGTGCCAGCAGCTTGGTGACAGGGGACTCCTTTGGCTACACCTTC. The chain combines TRBV5-6 with TRBJ1-2; 8 bases match TRBD1. Germline trimming cut 0 bases from V and 7 bases from J; bases unmatched to any gene: 8. This CDR3 has 15 residues. CDR1 and CDR2 from the germline V gene are SGHDT and YYEEEE.

The chain uses TRBV6-2 or TRBV6-3 and TRBJ1-4, with a tentative D call TRBD1 (5 bases). The V end lost 5 bases, the J end lost 4 bases, and 11 bases lay between the germline ends. Germline CDR1 MNHEY, CDR2 SVGEGT. This CDR3 has 14 amino acids. CDR3 residues: CASSPGPDNEKLFF. The DNA of the CDR3 is TGTGCCAGCAGTCCGGGACCGGATAATGAAAAACTGTTTTTT.

The rearrangement uses TRBV5-1 and TRBJ1-1; D gene uncertain. Germline loops: CDR1 SGHRS, CDR2 YFSETQ. The CDR3 contains 14 residues. The ends were cut back, 0 bases at V and 4 bases at J, with 10 bases in the middle. Here the CDR3 DNA reads TGCGCCAGCAGCTTGGACCCAGCTTCCACTGAAGCTTTCTTT. It translates to CASSLDPASTEAFF.

This clone has a single count. V gene TRBV27 combines with J gene TRBJ1-1, with D perhaps matching TRBD1 (5 bases). The CDR3 is 15 residues long. CDR1 is MNHEY and CDR2 is SMNVEV in the germline V gene (reference sequence). The V and J ends lost 5 bases and 0 bases respectively, with 13 bases between them. The CDR3 nucleotides are TGTGCCAGCAGTAACCTCGGGGCATTGAACACTGAAGCTTTCTTT. Protein: CASSNLGALNTEAFF.

The V and J genes are TRBV28 and TRBJ1-2; 9 nucleotides align to TRBD1. V lost 1 base, J lost 3 bases, and 12 bases stayed unmatched. This CDR3 has 18 amino acids. The V gene's germline CDR1 is MDHEN and CDR2 SYDVKM. The CDR3 sequence: CASSLLVLRQGEDYGYTF. Written as DNA, the CDR3 is TGTGCCAGCAGTTTATTGGTGTTAAGACAGGGGGAGGACTATGGCTACACCTTC.

This chain joins TRBV30 and TRBJ1-2; D gene unclear. The CDR3 runs 14 residues. The V gene lost 0 bases and the J gene lost 4 bases, with 12 bases spanning the gap. Germline CDR1 GTSNPN, CDR2 SVGIG (reference sequence). CDR3 sequence: CAWSVHPGSYGYTF. DNA of the CDR3: TGTGCCTGGAGTGTACACCCGGGTTCCTATGGCTACACCTTC.

This clone was recorded once. The V call is TRBV13, the J call TRBJ1-3; no definite D call. Trimming removed 5 bases from V and 4 bases from J, with 9 bases in between. This CDR3 has 13 amino acids. Germline CDR1 PRHDT, CDR2 FYEKMQ (reference sequence). The CDR3 DNA reads as TGTGCCAGCAGCGTCAGCCTGGGAAACACCATATATTTT. Translated: CASSVSLGNTIYF.

The chain joins TRBV12-3 or TRBV12-4 to TRBJ1-2, with 7 bases identical to TRBD1. J lost 3 bases, V lost 5 bases, and 3 bases had no gene match. This CDR3 is 13 amino acids long. CDR3 region: CASSPGTDYGYTF. The CDR3 DNA reads TGTGCCAGCAGTCCCGGGACAGACTATGGCTACACCTTC.

CDR3 nucleotide sequence: TGTGCCAGCAGCTACCCGGGTCTCTATGGCTACACCTTC. This gives the protein CASSYPGLYGYTF. V gene TRBV5-4 combines with J gene TRBJ1-2; D gene uncertain. CDR3 length: 13 residues. Trimming removed 3 bases from V and 4 bases from J, with 10 bases in between. The V gene's germline CDR1 is SGHNT and CDR2 YYREEE (reference sequence). The variable domain in full, with the rest retrieved from reference TRBV5-4 and TRBJ1-2, is ETGVTQSPTHLIKTRGQQVTLRCSSQSGHNTVSWYQQALGQGPQFIFQYYREEENGRGNFPPRFSGLQFPNYSSELNVNALELDDSALYLCASSYPGLYGYTFGSGTRLTVV.

V is TRBV6-5 and J is TRBJ1-1; weak D call: TRBD1 (6 bases). The germline CDR1 and CDR2 sequences are MNHEY and SVGAGI. V was pared by 7 bases and J by 0 bases, with 15 bases between. CDR3 length: 15 amino acids. CDR3 protein: CASTKGGMMNTEAFF. The CDR3 nucleotides are TGTGCCAGCACCAAAGGGGGGATGATGAACACTGAAGCTTTCTTT.

This chain uses TRBV3-1 (or the pseudogene TRBV3-2) with TRBJ1-2; D is undetermined. The V end lost 1 base, the J end lost 5 bases, and 14 bases lay between the germline ends. The germline CDR1 and CDR2 sequences are LGHDT and YNNKEL (reference sequence). This CDR3 spans 15 amino acids. DNA for the CDR3: TGTGCCAGCAGCCAAGTTATTACGGGGTCTTATGGCTACACCTTC. It translates to CASSQVITGSYGYTF.

This clone was counted once. The V call is TRBV28, the J call TRBJ2-7, with 13 bases matching TRBD2. The CDR3 consists of 16 residues. The germline gives CDR1 MDHEN, CDR2 SYDVKM. J gave up 2 bases and V 5 bases, and 6 bases lay outside the gene matches. CDR3: CASSETSGGRAYEQYF. In DNA form, the CDR3 reads TGTGCCAGCAGTGAGACTAGCGGGGGGCGGGCCTACGAGCAGTACTTC.

The genes are TRBV19 and TRBJ1-1; TRBD1 matches 9 bases. This CDR3 region has 13 residues. The junction had 5 bases not matched to a gene; V was cut back by 6 bases and J by 6 bases. Germline CDR1 reads LNHDA; CDR2 reads SQIVND (reference sequence). The CDR3 bases are TGTGCCAGTAGCCCGAGACAGGGGGCTGAAGCTTTCTTT. Translating gives CASSPRQGAEAFF. Full variable domain (rest looked up from reference TRBV19 and TRBJ1-1): DGGITQSPKYLFRKEGQNVTLSCEQNLNHDAMYWYRQDPGQGLRLIYYSQIVNDFQKGDIAEGYSVSREKKESFPLTVTSAQKNPTAFYLCASSPRQGAEAFFGQGTRLTVV.

This chain connects TRBV2 to TRBJ2-2; TRBD2 aligns across 8 bases. Germline V gene lookup returns CDR1 SNHLY and CDR2 FYNNEI. Unmatched junction bases numbered 10, after V lost 8 bases and J lost 5 bases. This CDR3 is built from 15 residues. CDR3 loop: CASRRGGSRTGELFF. CDR3 coding DNA: TGTGCCAGCCGGCGCGGGGGGAGTCGGACCGGGGAGCTGTTTTTT.

In DNA form, the CDR3 reads TGTGCCAGCAGCCTAGAGGGGGGGAGCACTGAAGCTTTCTTT. As protein: CASSLEGGSTEAFF. This sequence joins TRBV7-9 and TRBJ1-1; TRBD1 might be the D (6 bases). The CDR3 sequence is 14 residues long. Germline assignment: CDR1 SEHNR and CDR2 FQNEAQ (reference sequence). V was clipped by 5 bases and J by 4 bases, with 14 bases between them.

This chain links TRBV19 with TRBJ1-1, with unresolved D. Deletions cut 0 bases from V and 1 base from J, with 9 bases between. The CDR3 loop spans 15 amino acids. Per the germline V gene, CDR1 is LNHDA and CDR2 is SQIVND (reference sequence). The CDR3 nucleotides read TGTGCCAGTAGTATAGATCGCCGCGGGAACACTGAAGCTTTCTTT. Translating gives CASSIDRRGNTEAFF.